This TCR beta chain originates from a study of T cell changes during pregnancy in multiple sclerosis. Sequenced by immunoSEQ multiplex PCR; TCRdb stores in-frame clones only, minus some. Of about 100,000 clones in the sample, 90% were seen once. CDR3 length: 12 amino acids. With 2 bases removed from V and 5 bases from J, the gap between germline ends came to 6 bases. CDR1 is GTSNPN, CDR2 SVGIG, per germline (reference sequence). The TCR sequence derives from a female donor in good health, enrolled as a control in a pregnancy study. Source: peripheral blood, taken in the second trimester of pregnancy. This chain uses TRBV30 with TRBJ2-2, with a possible D match to TRBD1 (5 bases). CDR3 DNA sequence: TGTGCCTGGAGTAGACAGACCGGGGAGCTGTTTTTT. Translating it yields CAWSRQTGELFF.